One sample yielded the 28 T cell receptor beta chains listed below, sequenced in a study of blood T cell repertoires in COVID-19. Profiled with immunoSEQ multiplex PCR; TCRdb holds only in-frame clones, not every one. The table shows a few hundred thousand clones, with roughly 86% occurring only once. Material for sequencing was peripheral blood. The source of these receptors is a woman in her twenties or thirties with COVID-19, enrolled during active disease.

V gene TRBV24-1 combines with J gene TRBJ1-1, with TRBD1 identical over 11 bases. The CDR3 extends over 17 amino acids. J lost 3 bases, V lost 5 bases, and 10 bases had no gene match. Germline CDR1 and CDR2: KGHDR and SFDVKD. The CDR3 region is CATSAPDRGLGDTEAFF. CDR3 bases: TGTGCCACCAGTGCCCCGGACAGGGGGCTTGGGGACACTGAAGCTTTCTTT.

The rearrangement links TRBV28 to TRBJ2-7; 7 bases are a match to TRBD1. The CDR3 has 14 residues. Germline V lookup: CDR1 MDHEN, CDR2 SYDVKM. J was trimmed by 1 base and V by 5 bases; bases with no gene match: 5. CDR3 protein: CASSEQGWSYEQYF. As DNA, the CDR3 is TGTGCCAGCAGTGAACAGGGGTGGTCCTACGAGCAGTACTTC.

This clone was seen once. The rearrangement links TRBV20-1 to TRBJ1-1, with 8 bases aligning to TRBD1. The V segment lost 8 bases and the J segment 3 bases; nucleotides outside the gene matches: 2. This CDR3 has 11 residues. From germline, CDR1 is DFQATT and CDR2 SNEGSKA (reference sequence). In nucleotides, the CDR3 is TGCAGTCTGGACAGGGACACTGAAGCTTTCTTT. This translates into CSLDRDTEAFF.

The J gene is TRBJ1-4, the V gene TRBV28, with D possibly being TRBD1 (6 bases). CDR3 length: 14 residues. V dropped 4 bases and J dropped 7 bases, with 13 bases sitting between them. Germline V gene sequence: CDR1 MDHEN, CDR2 SYDVKM. CDR3 sequence reads: CASSSSRGGEKLFF. In nucleotides, the CDR3 is TGTGCCAGCAGTTCCTCTAGAGGGGGTGAAAAACTGTTTTTT.

As concerns this clone: The junction shows a germline mismatch at one end, possibly a read error. The gene calls are TRBV4-2 and TRBJ2-2; 9 positions agree with TRBD1. The CDR3 is 14 amino acids. Germline CDR1 LGHNA, CDR2 YNFKEQ. CDR3 residues: CASSRDRETGELFF. The CDR3 nucleotides read TGTGCCAGTAGCCGGGACAGGGAAACCGGGGAGCTGTTTTTT.

J is TRBJ1-1 and V is TRBV3-1 (or the pseudogene TRBV3-2); 10 bases are shared with TRBD1. The CDR3 runs to 13 residues. Losses at the gene ends were 4 bases for V and 10 bases for J; bases not matched to a gene: 6. Per the germline V gene, CDR1 is LGHDT and CDR2 is YNNKEL (reference sequence). The CDR3, as DNA: TGTGCCAGCAGCCCTGGGACAGGGGTAAGAGCTTTCTTT. It yields the protein CASSPGTGVRAFF.

J is TRBJ2-1 and V is TRBV10-3; weak D call: TRBD2 (5 bases). V lost 8 bases and J 4 bases, leaving 9 bases between the germline ends. CDR3 length equals 12 residues. CDR1 and CDR2 (germline): ENHRY, SYGVKD. The CDR3 sequence is CAIGGSYNEQFF. The CDR3 nucleotides read TGTGCCATCGGCGGGTCATACAATGAGCAGTTCTTC.

The V gene is TRBV2, the J gene TRBJ1-1, with D maybe TRBD1 (6 bases). V lost 7 bases, J lost 6 bases, and 18 bases lay in between. This CDR3 has 14 residues. Per the germline V gene, CDR1 is SNHLY and CDR2 is FYNNEI. The CDR3 reads CASMREQGLAEAFF. The CDR3 DNA reads as TGTGCCAGCATGCGGGAGCAGGGGTTGGCTGAAGCTTTCTTT.

The chain has TRBV27 and TRBJ1-5; D perhaps matches TRBD1 (5 bases). The V and J ends lost 2 bases and 9 bases respectively, with 11 bases between them. In germline, CDR1 is MNHEY, CDR2 SMNVEV (reference sequence). CDR3 length: 13 residues. The CDR3 sequence is CASSLGDSGPQHF. DNA for the CDR3: TGTGCCAGCAGTTTAGGGGACTCCGGGCCCCAGCATTTT.

V is TRBV13 and J is TRBJ2-2, with D maybe TRBD2 (6 bases). Deletions cut 3 bases from V and 5 bases from J, with 13 bases between. This CDR3 has 15 residues. From germline, CDR1 is PRHDT and CDR2 FYEKMQ (reference sequence). CDR3 coding DNA: TGTGCCAGCAGCTTGAGGGACTCTATAACCGGGGAGCTGTTTTTT. This codes for CASSLRDSITGELFF.

The table lists this clone with a few counts. In DNA form, the CDR3 reads TGTGCCAGCAGTGAACCTGGGAGGGGTGTCTCTGGAAACACCATATATTTT. Its protein product is CASSEPGRGVSGNTIYF. The chain recombines TRBV6-1 with TRBJ1-3; D is perhaps TRBD1 (5 bases). This CDR3 has 17 amino acids. Germline V lookup: CDR1 MNHNS, CDR2 SASEGT. Trimming took off 2 bases at V and 0 bases at J, with 14 bases between the two ends.

V usage is TRBV20-1 and J usage is TRBJ1-2; D gene ambiguous. Trimming cost V 6 bases and J 2 bases, with 7 bases left between them. This CDR3 contains 11 residues. Germline lookup yields CDR1 DFQATT and CDR2 SNEGSKA (reference sequence). The CDR3 loop reads CSAAQNYGYTF. CDR3 nucleotides: TGCAGTGCGGCACAAAACTATGGCTACACCTTC.

This clone was observed once. Other nucleotide sequences in the sample specify the same CDR3. The chain couples TRBV11-2 to TRBJ1-2, with D maybe TRBD1 (5 bases). Germline loops: CDR1 SGHAT, CDR2 FQNNGV. The CDR3 length is 14 residues. Trimming stripped 5 bases from V and 2 bases from J, with 12 bases between. CDR3 DNA sequence: TGTGCCAGCAGCCTGGTGGCAGGGAACTATGGCTACACCTTC. Translation gives CASSLVAGNYGYTF.

The chain couples TRBV25-1 to TRBJ2-5; possibly TRBD1 for D (5 bases). Per germline, CDR1 MGHDK and CDR2 SYGVNS. Trimming left V 5 bases short and J 5 bases short, with 15 bases between. This CDR3 is built from 14 residues. CDR3 loop: CASSLDTRLETQYF. Here the CDR3 DNA reads TGTGCCAGCAGTCTGGACACCCGCTTGGAGACCCAGTACTTC.

This chain uses TRBV27 with TRBJ2-7; 7 nucleotides match TRBD1. Trimming took 6 bases from V and 3 from J; bases not matched to a gene: 8. The CDR3 runs to 14 residues. Germline V gives CDR1 MNHEY, CDR2 SMNVEV (reference sequence). This CDR3 reads CASSTGDTLYEQYF. The CDR3 coding sequence is TGTGCCAGCAGCACAGGGGACACCCTCTACGAGCAGTACTTC.

The chain carries TRBV19 and TRBJ2-2, with 8 bases lining up with TRBD2. V was pared by 3 bases and J by 6 bases, with 9 bases of the junction left unmatched. This CDR3 region has 16 residues. Germline CDR1 reads LNHDA; CDR2 reads SQIVND (reference sequence). CDR3 region: CASSMGSGTFAGELFF. DNA for the CDR3: TGTGCCAGTAGTATGGGTAGCGGGACGTTCGCCGGGGAGCTGTTTTTT.

The CDR3 bases are TGTGCCAGCCTATCCACCGCCAGGGTAGGAGCCGGGGAGCTGTTTTTT. This encodes CASLSTARVGAGELFF. The rearrangement links TRBV2 to TRBJ2-2, with D maybe TRBD1 (5 bases). V was trimmed by 8 bases and J by 6 bases, leaving 22 bases between them. The CDR3 spans 16 residues. The germline gives CDR1 SNHLY, CDR2 FYNNEI.

CDR3 residues: CASSTRTGGPSGNTIYF. CDR3 bases: TGTGCCAGTAGTACCCGGACAGGGGGCCCCTCTGGAAACACCATATATTTT. The chain uses TRBV19 and TRBJ1-3; 11 bases are shared with TRBD1. J was trimmed by 0 bases and V by 4 bases; bases with no gene match: 5. Germline V gene sequence: CDR1 LNHDA, CDR2 SQIVND (reference sequence). The CDR3 runs to 17 residues.

The rearrangement joins TRBV7-9 to TRBJ2-3; 7 bases fit TRBD2. The germline gives CDR1 SEHNR, CDR2 FQNEAQ (reference sequence). The CDR3 is made up of 16 amino acids. After removal of 4 bases from V and 0 bases from J, the junction contained 7 bases not matched to a gene. The CDR3 sequence: CASSSWTRTSTDTQYF. In nucleotides, the CDR3 is TGTGCCAGCAGCTCCTGGACTAGAACGAGCACAGATACGCAGTATTTT.

This clone has a single count. The chain couples TRBV10-2 to TRBJ1-2; D is possibly TRBD1 (5 bases). The CDR3 extends over 15 amino acids. With 0 bases removed from V and 6 bases from J, the gap between germline ends came to 14 bases. Germline V gene lookup returns CDR1 WSHSY and CDR2 SAAADI. This chain's CDR3 is CASSESILTVNGYTF. CDR3 DNA sequence: TGCGCCAGCAGTGAGTCCATTCTGACAGTGAATGGCTACACCTTC.

The chain carries TRBV10-3 and TRBJ2-1, with TRBD1 identical over 9 bases. V shed 11 bases and J 8 bases; nucleotides not matched to a gene: 7. Per the germline V gene, CDR1 is ENHRY and CDR2 is SYGVKD. CDR3 length equals 12 residues. CDR3 residues: CAYGTGWYEQFF. The CDR3 coding sequence is TGTGCCTACGGGACAGGGTGGTATGAGCAGTTCTTC.

This chain uses TRBV6-5 with TRBJ2-7; D is uncertain. Per germline, CDR1 MNHEY and CDR2 SVGAGI. The V end lost 6 bases, the J end lost 6 bases, and 12 bases lay between the germline ends. The CDR3 extends over 12 amino acids. The chain's CDR3 is CASSGRGGEQYF. CDR3 in DNA: TGTGCCAGCAGCGGTCGAGGCGGCGAGCAGTACTTC.

The chain links TRBV6-5 to TRBJ2-7, with 10 nucleotides matching TRBD2. The CDR3 spans 15 residues. Germline V lookup: CDR1 MNHEY, CDR2 SVGAGI. J gave up 2 bases and V 2 bases, and 3 bases lay outside the gene matches. CDR3 DNA sequence: TGTGCCAGCAGTTACGGTAGCGGGGGGACCTACGAGCAGTACTTC. Protein sequence: CASSYGSGGTYEQYF.

The rearrangement uses TRBV28 and TRBJ2-7, with a possible D match to TRBD1 (5 bases). The V end was cut by 2 bases, the J end by 2 bases, with 10 bases between. Germline V CDR1 and CDR2: MDHEN, SYDVKM. This CDR3 comprises 14 residues. Here the CDR3 DNA reads TGTGCCAGCAGTTTAAAACAGGTAGCCTACGAGCAGTACTTC. This encodes CASSLKQVAYEQYF.

The rearrangement links TRBV11-2 to TRBJ1-6; the match to TRBD1 covers 8 bases. V shed 3 bases and J 0 bases; nucleotides not matched to a gene: 7. The germline V gene has CDR1 SGHAT and CDR2 FQNNGV. The CDR3 contains 18 residues. The CDR3 DNA sequence: TGTGCCAGCAGCTTGGACAGGGTGGGGAGCTCCTATAATTCACCCCTCCACTTT. Its translation is CASSLDRVGSSYNSPLHF.

This rearrangement joins TRBV27 to TRBJ1-6, with a weak D call TRBD1 (6 bases). The V end was cut by 6 bases, the J end by 8 bases, with 11 bases between. There are 13 residues in the CDR3. The germline V gene encodes CDR1 MNHEY and CDR2 SMNVEV (reference sequence). CDR3 region: CASRVGADSPLHF. The DNA of the CDR3 is TGTGCCAGCAGAGTGGGGGCTGATTCACCCCTCCACTTT.

This clone was counted a single time. V gene TRBV10-2 combines with J gene TRBJ2-4; D gene ambiguous. The CDR3 consists of 15 residues. The V and J ends lost 0 bases and 0 bases respectively, with 6 bases between them. CDR1 and CDR2 (germline): WSHSY, SAAADI. In nucleotides, the CDR3 is TGCGCCAGCAGTGAGTCGTCAGTAGCCAAAAACATTCAGTACTTC. Translation: CASSESSVAKNIQYF.

The chain employs TRBV5-1 and TRBJ2-1; 12 positions match TRBD1. Losses at the gene ends were 0 bases for V and 6 bases for J; bases not matched to a gene: 4. CDR3 length equals 16 residues. Per the germline V gene, CDR1 is SGHRS and CDR2 is YFSETQ. CDR3 amino acids: CASSLEGTGGLNEQFF. The CDR3 coding sequence is TGCGCCAGCAGCTTGGAGGGGACAGGGGGCCTCAATGAGCAGTTCTTC.